The subject of this entry is one T cell receptor (beta chain). Its cognate antigen has yet to be identified. One junction end does not reproduce the germline sequence, and a read error may be involved. The CDR3, from cysteine to phenylalanine, totals 13 residues. Only the CDR3 part of the read is kept: 39 bases, read in frame from the first base. CDR1 MNHEY and CDR2 SVGAGI are derived from the germline V gene. Bulk unsorted tissue served as the source for RNA extraction, and RNA quality was assessed using a NanoDrop ND-1000 and an Agilent 2100. For the normal lung samples, distant non-tumor tissue was collected more than 3 cm away from the tumor edge. All donors had newly diagnosed lung cancer, had not received prior chemotherapy, and were admitted for thoracic surgery in China between August and November 2014. Anyone who had undergone radiotherapy or chemotherapy before, or who had another cancer at the same time, was left out of the study. Surgical tissue pieces of roughly 1-2.2 cm3 were preserved in RNAlater solution and stored at -80 °C until use.

The library was prepared using multiplex PCR. The sequencer was an Illumina HiSeq 2500. TCRbeta libraries were constructed through three rounds of nested PCR with primers (Table S4) according to protocols modified from ARM-PCR. Before sequencing, PCR products of 200-500 bp were excised from the gel and purified with the QIAquick gel extraction kit. On the authors' methods: Reads were cleaned with Trimmomatic, merged with FLASH into complete CDR3 sequences, and assigned to V(D)J germline segments with MiTCR. Clonal diversity was calculated as the inverse Simpson's index using VDJtools. A read counted as productive if the sequence was in-frame and lacked a premature stop codon. Starting from the raw public reads, TCRdb applied fastp trimming at Q25, assembled clones with MiXCR and retained in-frame beta chains. All rows with the same CDR3 protein become a single entry with the most common DNA and genes. What appears here as the V and J calls and clone size reflects TCRdb's work, not the paper's. This sample is represented by roughly 44,000 distinct CDR3 sequences; approximately 60% of them were singletons. Around 20% of the sample comes from the top ten.

The sample comes from a study of tumor and adjacent non-tumor tissue in lung cancer (dated by TCRdb to 2016 to 2018). With regard to the full study: By cancer type, the cohort comprised eleven to twelve adenocarcinoma patients, a couple of squamous cell carcinoma patients and 1 small cell lung cancer patient. The 15 enrolled patients, of whom around 10 were men and 5 were women, were aged about 30 to 80 years and were diagnosed with TNM stage I to III disease. Sequencing produced about 130,000,000 productive TCRbeta reads in total, an average of about 4.2 million reads per sample. The study compared bulk TCRbeta repertoires from lung tumor tissue and matched distant non-tumor lung tissue of over 13 lung cancer patients. For each patient, one tumor sample and one normal lung sample were taken, giving under 35 paired specimens that underwent TCRbeta CDR3 sequencing.

What the authors observed across the whole study: The methods do not name the sequencing platform or mention unique molecular identifiers. Significantly higher TCR diversity was found in younger patients, and higher tumor TCR diversity was associated with shorter overall and disease-free survival. Tumor tissue showed significantly higher TCR diversity (inverse Simpson) than normal lung tissue, at around 450 vs 150 (P = 0.0075, Mann-Whitney U test). The top 100 clones accounted for a significantly larger cumulative portion of the repertoire in normal lung than in tumor tissue. Peripheral blood was not sequenced, so blood TCRbeta repertoires were not examined in the lung cancer patients of the study. Only around 16 patients were in the cohort, and the authors stated that larger samples and more detailed clinical data are needed.

The chain couples TRBV6-5 to TRBJ1-4, with no reliable assignment of the D segment. The TCR originated in a woman in her thirties or forties with non-small cell lung cancer. Sequenced input: distant non-tumor lung tissue. CDR3 sequence: CASSYRVNEKLFF. The nucleotide sequence is TGTGCCAGCAGTTACCGGGTGAATGAAAAATTGTTTTTT.